This T cell receptor (beta chain) was recorded in a study of blood T cell repertoires in COVID-19. Study-level information: Specimens from acute and convalescent COVID-19 originated in the United States, Italy and Spain. Sources were T cells, B-cell-depleted T cells, or PBMCs; the material itself was cDNA or gDNA.

Original processing notes: Researchers report that nucleated cell counts were estimated from reference gene primer amplification. Repertoires were generated with immunoSEQ multiplex PCR, while TCRdb's copy carries only in-frame clones and drops some. V, J and clone size are those of that table, while D and trimming were read from the DNA. The sample lists roughly 150,000 clones, around 88% occurring once. This sequence was found in a human donor in a cohort sampled during active COVID-19. Sequencing used peripheral blood.

Here the CDR3 DNA reads TGTGCCAGCAGAGAGCGAGGGTCCTTTGCTGGCTACACCTTC. It specifies CASRERGSFAGYTF. The chain uses TRBV6-5 and TRBJ1-2; no firm D call. The CDR3 runs to 14 residues. Per the germline V gene, CDR1 is MNHEY and CDR2 is SVGAGI. Trimming took off 6 bases at V and 7 bases at J, with 18 bases between the two ends.